Listed here are 8 T cell receptor beta chains from one sample, sequenced in a study of control samples from healthy donors and cancer patients. Assay used: immunoSEQ multiplex PCR; TCRdb lists only in-frame clones, some missing. The sample contains fewer than 95,000 clones, about nine tenths of which appear only once. Sequenced: blood. Every receptor here comes from a man aged 30 to 39 in good health.

The rearrangement links TRBV12-3 or TRBV12-4 to TRBJ2-3; the D gene is possibly TRBD2 (6 bases). CDR3 length: 12 residues. Trimming shortened V by 3 bases and J by 6 bases, and 7 bases separated the two germline ends. For the CDR3, the DNA is TGTGCCAGCAGTTTTGGGGGGGATACGCAGTATTTT. Translation: CASSFGGDTQYF.

V and J are TRBV19 and TRBJ2-7; D possibly corresponds to TRBD2 (6 bases). The CDR3 spans 14 residues. Germline V gene lookup returns CDR1 LNHDA and CDR2 SQIVND (reference sequence). Trimming cost V 5 bases and J 3 bases, with 14 bases left between them. The CDR3 region has the DNA TGTGCCAGTAGTGACGGCGGGGACTTCTACGAGCAGTACTTC. Encoded protein: CASSDGGDFYEQYF.

V gene TRBV11-2 combines with J gene TRBJ2-4, with 8 bases that match TRBD2. Germline CDR1 reads SGHAT; CDR2 reads FQNNGV. The CDR3 has 17 residues. V was pared by 4 bases and J by 0 bases, with 8 bases of the junction left unmatched. DNA of the CDR3: TGTGCCAGCAGCTCCCGAACGGGGGGGGTAGCCAAAAACATTCAGTACTTC. Translating gives CASSSRTGGVAKNIQYF.

This clone turned up a few times. The chain joins TRBV7-3 to TRBJ1-6; D may be TRBD1 (6 bases). Trimming shortened V by 5 bases and J by 11 bases, and 13 bases separated the two germline ends. This CDR3 region has 13 residues. CDR1 is SGHTA and CDR2 is FQGTGA in the germline V gene. The CDR3 sequence is CASSPGGGAPLHF. CDR3 in DNA: TGTGCCAGCAGCCCCGGAGGGGGGGCACCCCTCCACTTT.

The chain couples TRBV24-1 to TRBJ2-2; 7 nucleotides align to TRBD1. Germline V gene data show CDR1 as KGHDR and CDR2 as SFDVKD. The V and J ends lost 10 bases and 0 bases, in that order; junction bases with no gene match: 4. The CDR3 spans 14 residues. For the CDR3, the DNA is TGTGCCACAGCCGGGACAGCGAACACCGGGGAGCTGTTTTTT. Residues: CATAGTANTGELFF.

The chain employs TRBV3-1 (or the pseudogene TRBV3-2) and TRBJ1-2; D remains unclear. Germline V gene sequence: CDR1 LGHDT, CDR2 YNNKEL (reference sequence). With 0 bases removed from V and 4 bases from J, the gap between germline ends came to 15 bases. This CDR3 has 16 amino acids. The CDR3, as DNA: TGTGCCAGCAGCCAAGAACCCCGGTCGGACTCCTATGGCTACACCTTC. Translated: CASSQEPRSDSYGYTF.

The chain combines TRBV9 with TRBJ1-3, with 9 positions matching TRBD1. Germline assignment: CDR1 SGDLS and CDR2 YYNGEE. The CDR3 has 16 residues. Trimming cost V 4 bases and J 2 bases; bases outside gene matches: 7. The CDR3 sequence: CASSLRQGEAGNTIYF. The CDR3 bases are TGTGCCAGCAGCCTTAGACAGGGGGAGGCTGGAAACACCATATATTTT.

This clone was found a few times. The gene calls are TRBV6-1 and TRBJ1-5, with 7 nucleotides matching TRBD1. Trimming at V came to 3 bases and at J to 7 bases, leaving 3 bases not matched to a gene. The CDR3 spans 13 residues. The germline V gene encodes CDR1 MNHNS and CDR2 SASEGT. The CDR3 region has the DNA TGTGCCAGCAGTGATCAGGGGGGGCAGCCCCAGCATTTT. Its protein product is CASSDQGGQPQHF.